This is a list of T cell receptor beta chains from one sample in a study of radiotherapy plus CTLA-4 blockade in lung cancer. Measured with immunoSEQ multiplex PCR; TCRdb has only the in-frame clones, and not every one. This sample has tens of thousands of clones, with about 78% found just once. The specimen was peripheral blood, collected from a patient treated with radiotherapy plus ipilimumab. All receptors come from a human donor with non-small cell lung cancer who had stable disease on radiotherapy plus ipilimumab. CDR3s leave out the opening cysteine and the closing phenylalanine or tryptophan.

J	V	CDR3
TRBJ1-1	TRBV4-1	ASSQDRRGRTEAF
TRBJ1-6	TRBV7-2	ASSLGAHRRDSPLH
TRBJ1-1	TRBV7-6	ASRVRQGSSEAF
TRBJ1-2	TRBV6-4	ASSPMGGQPYGYT
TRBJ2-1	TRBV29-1	SGGQGQGEQF
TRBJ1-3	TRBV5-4	ASSLQGGGNTIY
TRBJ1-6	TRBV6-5	ASSLTGSYNSPLH
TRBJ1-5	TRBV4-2	ASSQEGGHPNQPQH
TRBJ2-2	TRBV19	ASSIGLAGAPGDTGELF
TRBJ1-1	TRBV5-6	ASSPTGQGLNTEAF
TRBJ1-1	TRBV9	ASSVAMETEAF
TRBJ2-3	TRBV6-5	ASSLSGTSRKDTQY
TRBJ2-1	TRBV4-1	ASSPWGGRVDEQF
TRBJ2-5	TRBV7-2	ASSWGSATKETQY
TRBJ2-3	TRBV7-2	ASSSSTGGTITDTQY
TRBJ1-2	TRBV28	ASRIPGAGGYGYT
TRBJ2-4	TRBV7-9	ASRRDDNIQY
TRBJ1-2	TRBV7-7	ASSYHYGYT
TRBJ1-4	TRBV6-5	ASSYGVGAEEKLF
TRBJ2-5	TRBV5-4	ASSGRDPETQY
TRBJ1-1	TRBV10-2	ASSHGLMNTEAF
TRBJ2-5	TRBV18	ASSPGQGIETQY
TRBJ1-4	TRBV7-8	ASSLAGGQGEKLF